This T cell receptor (beta chain) was profiled in a study of blood T cells in healthy people across ages (dated by TCRdb to between 2014 and 2017). A note on the overall study: In model experiments, template switching captured roughly one uniquely barcoded TCR beta cDNA molecule for every two T cells. The study measured age-related changes in TCR beta repertoire diversity using deep sequencing normalized with unique cDNA molecular identifiers. Four age groups were formed from the donors: young (average approximately 15 years), middle-aged (approximately 40), aged (roughly 56) and long-lived (82). Donors of different ages were randomly distributed across sequencing lanes to avoid experimental bias. Two additional independent replicas of 1 million unique cDNA reads from the same blood draw were analyzed for two donors (one aged 18 to 29 and one aged 80 or older). Broad study findings and their caveats: Estimates of total diversity from one million sequenced T cells were regarded as lower bounds and underestimates. As age increased, observed TCR beta diversity per million T cells dropped in a roughly linear way, and a significant reduction was already evident by age around 41. The percentage of naive T cells measured by flow cytometry correlated strongly with observed TCR beta diversity. Conclusive comparison of naive and antigen-experienced compartments was prevented by the profiling of bulk unsorted PBMCs. Donor CMV infection status was unknown, potentially confounding age-related changes in expanded clonotypes. The long-lived group showed more naive CD4+ T cells, fewer expanded clones and increased TCR diversity than the aged group, suggesting age selection.

The germline V gene gives CDR1 as SGHTA and CDR2 as FQGNSA. Germline trimming: 5 bases from V, 7 bases from J; junction bases outside gene matches: 7. Inclusive of the bounding cysteine and phenylalanine, the CDR3 is 15 residues long. Of all the DNA, just the CDR3 is kept, 45 bases in frame from base 1. Turning to this clonotype: Its antigen is not yet known. No much larger clone is present one base from it, and per-base qualities are unavailable.

Library construction relied on 5' RACE. Instrument used: Illumina HiSeq 2500. A second PCR of roughly 7 to 12 cycles was run with a J-beta primer mix and a sample-barcoded 5' primer. A unique molecular identifier was introduced onto each TCR beta cDNA molecule by a template-switch 5' adaptor carrying 12 random nucleotides. At least 3 million CDR3-containing paired-end reads were obtained from each sample. First-strand cDNA was synthesized from all RNA with the Mint cDNA synthesis kit, primed by a TRBC-specific oligonucleotide. Following uracil-DNA glycosylase treatment, all cDNA underwent a first 18-cycle PCR with the universal primers M1SS and BC2_uni_R. The source study handled its data this way. Normalization of each sample was performed by random selection of 1 million high-quality reads, each carrying a distinct molecular identifier. Reads sharing molecular identifiers were discarded rather than binned into consensus sequences. CDR3 identification, clonotype clustering and error correction used MiTCR with a Q25 quality threshold and the strictest error-elimination algorithm. A nonparametric unseen species model with Euler transformation was used to estimate lower-bound total TCR beta diversity. The raw public reads went through TCRdb reprocessing: fastp at Q25, MiXCR clone calling, in-frame beta chains kept. One record per CDR3 amino acid sequence lists the most common genes and DNA. These V and J calls originate from TCRdb's pipeline instead of the authors' own analysis. The sample table lists hundreds of thousands of distinct CDR3 sequences, around 54% of them with a count of one. The ten biggest clones cover around 37% of the sample.

Donors were a few dozen systemically healthy Caucasian individuals from Russia aged roughly 6 to 100 years. Ten milliliters of peripheral blood were drawn from each donor into EDTA-treated Vacutainer tubes. Ficoll-Paque density-gradient centrifugation was used to isolate PBMCs, with at least 7 million obtained per sample. Trizol reagent was used to extract total RNA from PBMCs, with at least 5 micrograms per sample. Naive CD45RAhigh/CD27high T cell percentages were measured by flow cytometry on a PBMC aliquot from every donor. Sequenced: blood. In this chain, TRBV7-2 is recombined with TRBJ1-6, with 8 bases matching TRBD1. The sequence was obtained from a man aged 55-75 years in good health. Here is the DNA: TGTGCCAGCAGCGCCCGACAGGGGCGGAATTCACCCCTCCACTTT. The translation is CASSARQGRNSPLHF. The variable domain in full, with residues beyond the CDR3 obtained from the reference TRBV7-2 and TRBJ1-6 genes, is GAGVSQSPSNKVTEKGKDVELRCDPISGHTALYWYRQSLGQGLEFLIYFQGNSAPDKSGLPSDRFSAERTGGSVSTLTIQRTQQEDSAVYLCASSARQGRNSPLHFGNGTRLTVT.